This TCR beta chain is drawn from a study of cytomegalovirus exposure and HLA in healthy donors. Study results and limitations: Listed as cytomegalovirus-associated were 164 TCR beta chains.

CDR1 and CDR2 (germline): LNHNV, YYDKDF (reference sequence). Trimming cost V 4 bases and J 2 bases, with 17 bases left between them. CDR3 size: 16 residues. On this clone itself: As yet, its antigen is unknown.

Both 60 Vbeta primers and 13 Jbeta primers went into the PCR. Measured with immunoSEQ multiplex PCR; TCRdb has only the in-frame clones, and not every one. The table records under 200,000 clones, 60% to 80% of them present only once. The chain employs TRBV15 and TRBJ1-2; no clear D. The sample was PBMCs. The sequence came from a woman between 35 and 50 years old in good health and CMV-seropositive. The CDR3 DNA is TGTGCCACCAGCAATCTCCTCAGACAAAAAAACTATGGCTACACCTTC. It translates to CATSNLLRQKNYGYTF.